The entry below describes one T cell receptor beta chain. Its cognate antigen is unknown. Before treatment, baseline tumor tissue was collected for sequencing. The data were taken from a study of circulating tumor DNA in untreated peripheral T-cell lymphoma. Sequencing was performed with immunoSEQ multiplex PCR; in TCRdb, only in-frame clones are kept and a portion is missing. The sample lists about 7,300 clones; roughly 80% were seen once. Study observations and caveats: Tumor-specific clonotypes were found in 60% to 85% of patients.

Germline V gene data show CDR1 as SGHRS and CDR2 as YFSETQ. This CDR3 is 15 amino acids long. V was pared by 0 bases and J by 1 base, with 5 bases between. The J gene is TRBJ2-6, the V gene TRBV5-1; D is unclear. The clonotype originates from a human donor with peripheral T-cell lymphoma. The specimen was tumor tissue. Here the CDR3 reads CASSLAASGANVLTF. The DNA of the CDR3 is TGCGCCAGCAGCTTGGCGGCATCTGGGGCCAACGTCCTGACTTTC.